This TCR beta chain emerged from a study of T cells in localized non-small cell lung cancer. Study results and caveats: Median approximately 50 top-100 tumor clones were shared with paired adjacent lung. Increased T cell density in blood showed an association with longer overall survival.

Generated by immunoSEQ multiplex PCR, the TCRdb table keeps only in-frame clones and is missing some. The sample yields about 19,000 clones, about nine tenths seen once. The junction had 4 bases not matched to a gene; V was cut back by 6 bases and J by 5 bases. The germline V gene encodes CDR1 LNHDA and CDR2 SQIVND (reference sequence). The CDR3 length is 13 residues. This clone was counted once. The antigen is undetermined. This rearrangement joins TRBV19 to TRBJ2-7; 10 bases fit TRBD1. This TCR was recovered from a male donor older than 55 with stage I squamous cell lung carcinoma. The input for sequencing was peripheral blood, taken before any cancer treatment. The CDR3 here is CASRGQGNHEQYF. CDR3 bases: TGTGCCAGTAGGGGACAGGGGAACCACGAGCAGTACTTC.